This T cell receptor (beta chain) was captured by sequencing in a study of T cell responses to AZD1222 COVID-19 vaccine. Study outcomes and limitations: With two AZD1222 doses given, Spike-specific TCR breadth and depth both rose. Females made up more of the donors, who were largely white British, and clonal diversity may have come out too low. Researchers took repertoire samples only after the peak T cell response had come.

The repertoire was sequenced with immunoSEQ multiplex PCR; TCRdb's copy has only in-frame clones and lacks some. The sample lists 60,000 to 95,000 clones, around 86% occurring once. Second-dose timings of about 4 or about 12 weeks were pooled. Germline lookup yields CDR1 SGHAT and CDR2 FQNNGV. V lost 4 bases and J 7 bases, leaving 19 bases between the germline ends. The CDR3 is 15 residues long. To note about this clone: Its antigen is currently unknown.

This specimen consisted of peripheral blood, obtained 28 days after the second AZD1222 dose. This sequence was found in an adult who received the AZD1222 COVID-19 vaccine. This chain joins TRBV11-2 and TRBJ2-5; possible D gene TRBD1, 6 bases. The CDR3: CASSSITGPPPTQYF. In DNA form, the CDR3 reads TGTGCCAGCAGCTCGATCACAGGGCCACCCCCGACCCAGTACTTC.